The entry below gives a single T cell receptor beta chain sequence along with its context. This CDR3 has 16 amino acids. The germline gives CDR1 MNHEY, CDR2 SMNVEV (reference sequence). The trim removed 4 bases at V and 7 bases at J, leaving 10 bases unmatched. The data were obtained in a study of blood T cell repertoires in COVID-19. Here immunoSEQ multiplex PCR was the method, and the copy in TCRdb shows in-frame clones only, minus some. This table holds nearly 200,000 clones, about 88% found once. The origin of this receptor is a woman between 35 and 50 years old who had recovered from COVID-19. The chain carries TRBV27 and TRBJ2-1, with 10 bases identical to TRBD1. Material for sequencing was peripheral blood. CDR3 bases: TGTGCCAGCAGTTCCGACCGGGACAGGGGAAAAAATGAGCAGTTCTTC. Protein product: CASSSDRDRGKNEQFF.